Described below is a single TCR beta chain sequence and its context. Trimming took off 0 bases at V and 8 bases at J, with 16 bases between the two ends. Germline CDR1 LGHNA, CDR2 YSLEER. The length of the CDR3 is 15 residues. The sample is drawn from a study of blood T cell repertoires in COVID-19. The overall study: Nucleic acid was either cDNA or gDNA, and it came from T cells, B-cell-depleted T cells, or PBMCs.

Authors' analysis steps: Reference gene primer amplification gave estimated nucleated cell counts. Measured with immunoSEQ multiplex PCR; TCRdb has only the in-frame clones, and not every one. V and J calls and clone size are copied from that table; D and trimming were computed from the DNA. The table has around 120,000 clones, around 81% seen once. This sequence joins TRBV4-3 and TRBJ1-2; the D gene is possibly TRBD1 (5 bases). Sequencing used peripheral blood. The clonotype was recovered from a man between 65 and 79 years old with acute or convalescent COVID-19. The CDR3 sequence: CASSQDGRQGGGYTF. The CDR3 DNA reads TGCGCCAGCAGCCAAGATGGGAGGCAGGGAGGAGGCTACACCTTC.